This T cell receptor beta chain was sequenced during a study of blood T cell repertoires in COVID-19. Looking at the study overall: Samples taken during acute and convalescent COVID-19 were collected in the United States, Italy and Spain. T cells, B-cell-depleted T cells, or PBMCs provided the cDNA or gDNA that served as material.

In the original analysis: How many nucleated cells were present was estimated from reference gene primer amplification. The repertoire was sequenced with immunoSEQ multiplex PCR; TCRdb's copy has only in-frame clones and lacks some. V and J calls and clone size are as listed in that table; D and trimming were resolved from the DNA. The repertoire holds about 42,000 clones, almost 90% seen once, with approximately 3% in the top ten. Between the trimmed V and J ends, which lost 1 base and 6 bases, there was a span of 4 bases. This CDR3 is built from 11 residues. The germline V gene encodes CDR1 SGHDN and CDR2 FVKESK. This clone occurred a few times.

The sequenced material came from peripheral blood. This rearrangement joins TRBV14 to TRBJ2-7; D is ambiguous. This clonotype originated in a man aged 45-60 years with active COVID-19. The CDR3 loop reads CASSQGGEQYF. Written as DNA, the CDR3 is TGTGCCAGCAGCCAAGGAGGCGAGCAGTACTTC.